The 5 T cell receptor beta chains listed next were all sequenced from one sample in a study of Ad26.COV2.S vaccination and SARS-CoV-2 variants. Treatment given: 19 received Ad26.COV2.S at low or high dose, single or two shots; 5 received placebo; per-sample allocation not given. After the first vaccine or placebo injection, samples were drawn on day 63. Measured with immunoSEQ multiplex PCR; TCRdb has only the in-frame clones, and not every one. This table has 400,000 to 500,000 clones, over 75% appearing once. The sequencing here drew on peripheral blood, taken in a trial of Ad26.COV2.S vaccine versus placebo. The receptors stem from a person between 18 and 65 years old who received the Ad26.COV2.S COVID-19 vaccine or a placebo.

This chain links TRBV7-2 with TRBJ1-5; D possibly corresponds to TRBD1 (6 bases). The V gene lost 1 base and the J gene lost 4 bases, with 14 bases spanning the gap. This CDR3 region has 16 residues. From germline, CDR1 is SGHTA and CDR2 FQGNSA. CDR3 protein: CASSLVSVQGNQPQHF. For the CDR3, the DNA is TGTGCCAGCAGCTTAGTATCTGTCCAGGGGAATCAGCCCCAGCATTTT.

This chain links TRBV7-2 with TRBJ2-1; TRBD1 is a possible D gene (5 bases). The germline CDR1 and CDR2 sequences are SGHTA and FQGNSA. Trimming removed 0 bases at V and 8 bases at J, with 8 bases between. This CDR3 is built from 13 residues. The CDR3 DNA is TGTGCCAGCAGCTTAGCCCCAGGGTATGAGCAGTTCTTC. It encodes CASSLAPGYEQFF.

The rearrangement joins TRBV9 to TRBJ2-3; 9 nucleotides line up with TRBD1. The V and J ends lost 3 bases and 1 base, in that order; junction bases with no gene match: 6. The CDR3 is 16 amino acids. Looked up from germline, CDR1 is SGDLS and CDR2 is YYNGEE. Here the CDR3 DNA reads TGTGCCAGCAGCGCTACAGGGGGCTTGGGCACAGATACGCAGTATTTT. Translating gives CASSATGGLGTDTQYF. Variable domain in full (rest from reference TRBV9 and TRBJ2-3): DSGVTQTPKHLITATGQRVTLRCSPRSGDLSVYWYQQSLDQGLQFLIQYYNGEERAKGNILERFSAQQFPDLHSELNLSSLELGDSALYFCASSATGGLGTDTQYFGPGTRLTVL.

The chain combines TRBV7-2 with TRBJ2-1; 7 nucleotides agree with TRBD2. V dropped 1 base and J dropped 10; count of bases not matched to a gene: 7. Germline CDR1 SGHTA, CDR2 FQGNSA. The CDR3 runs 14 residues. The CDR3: CASSLVGGGREQFF. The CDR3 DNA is TGTGCCAGCAGCTTAGTTGGCGGGGGAAGAGAGCAGTTCTTC.

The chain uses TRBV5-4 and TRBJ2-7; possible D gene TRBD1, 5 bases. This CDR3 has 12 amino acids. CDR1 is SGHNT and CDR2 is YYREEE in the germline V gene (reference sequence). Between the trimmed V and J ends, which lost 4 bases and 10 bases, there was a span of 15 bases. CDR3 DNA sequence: TGTGCCAGCAGCCCCGACAGTTTACGACAGTACTTC. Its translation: CASSPDSLRQYF.